Below, 2 T cell receptor beta chains from the same sample are listed, as sequenced in a study of OX40 agonist ivuxolimab in advanced cancers. TCRdb's table, derived via immunoSEQ multiplex PCR, lists solely in-frame clones and lacks some. The sample lists tens of thousands of clones, roughly 94% seen once, with around 10% in the top ten. The input for sequencing was CD4+ or CD8+ T cells sorted from blood, taken in a trial of the OX40 agonist ivuxolimab. These TCRs come from an adult with an advanced solid tumor such as melanoma, head and neck, liver or kidney cancer.

The chain employs TRBV4-1 and TRBJ2-7, with 9 bases that match TRBD1. The CDR3 spans 15 residues. Germline V CDR1 and CDR2: MGHRA, YSYEKL. With V trimmed by 4 bases and J by 4 bases, 8 bases remained unmatched. This CDR3 reads CASSPGGTGSYEQYF. The CDR3, as DNA: TGCGCCAGCAGCCCAGGGGGGACAGGGAGTTACGAGCAGTACTTC.

The V call is TRBV23-1, the J call TRBJ1-5, with 7 bases fitting TRBD1. TRBV23-1 is annotated as an ORF whose role is uncertain. This CDR3 has 17 residues. V dropped 7 bases and J dropped 0; count of bases not matched to a gene: 12. The CDR3 DNA follows: TGCGCCAGCACCCAAGGGACAGTCCTTTATAGCAATCAGCCCCAGCATTTT. Its translation is CASTQGTVLYSNQPQHF.